One and the same sample provided the 8 T cell receptor beta chains below, sequenced in a study of blood T cell repertoires in COVID-19. Sequenced by immunoSEQ multiplex PCR; TCRdb stores in-frame clones only, minus some. The sample gives roughly 350,000 clones, around 87% of which show up once; around 9.3% is in the top ten. The sample comprised peripheral blood. The receptors originated from a young woman with COVID-19, enrolled during active disease.

J is TRBJ2-1 and V is TRBV3-1 (or the pseudogene TRBV3-2); 7 bases match TRBD1. V lost 0 bases to trimming and J lost 3 bases; unmatched junction nucleotides: 2. The CDR3 runs 15 residues. Germline V gives CDR1 LGHDT, CDR2 YNNKEL (reference sequence). The CDR3 nucleotides read TGTGCCAGCAGCCAAGAAGGGACAGTCTACAATGAGCAGTTCTTC. It translates to CASSQEGTVYNEQFF.

The CDR3 sequence is CASTEREVNEQFF. The CDR3 DNA follows: TGTGCCAGCACGGAGCGGGAGGTTAATGAGCAGTTCTTC. The chain employs TRBV6-6 and TRBJ2-1; the match to TRBD2 covers 9 bases. J lost 7 bases, V lost 7 bases, and 5 bases had no gene match. The CDR3 contains 13 residues. Germline V gives CDR1 MNHNY, CDR2 SVGAGI (reference sequence).

This rearrangement joins TRBV10-3 to TRBJ2-5; 7 bases fit TRBD1. V was pared by 6 bases and J by 4 bases, with 8 bases of the junction left unmatched. The CDR3 sequence is 14 residues long. Germline V gene sequence: CDR1 ENHRY, CDR2 SYGVKD. CDR3 region: CAISFSTGSETQYF. In DNA, the CDR3 is TGTGCCATCAGCTTTTCGACAGGGTCAGAGACCCAGTACTTC.

The chain carries TRBV2 and TRBJ1-5; TRBD1 aligns across 10 bases. J was trimmed by 7 bases and V by 6 bases; bases with no gene match: 12. The germline V gene has CDR1 SNHLY and CDR2 FYNNEI. The CDR3 contains 16 residues. The CDR3 sequence is CASSALGTGAEQPQHF. The CDR3 DNA reads as TGTGCCAGCAGCGCCCTCGGGACAGGGGCGGAACAGCCCCAGCATTTT.

The V and J genes are TRBV7-6 and TRBJ1-1; TRBD1 matches 7 bases. The V gene's germline CDR1 is SGHVS and CDR2 FNYEAQ. Losses at the gene ends were 5 bases for V and 7 bases for J; bases not matched to a gene: 13. The CDR3 consists of 15 residues. The CDR3 coding sequence is TGTGCCAGCAGCGCAACCACAGGGGCGCCAGATGAAGCTTTCTTT. Protein: CASSATTGAPDEAFF.

The J gene is TRBJ2-2, the V gene TRBV28, with 8 bases that match TRBD2. Germline V lookup: CDR1 MDHEN, CDR2 SYDVKM. This CDR3 is 16 amino acids long. V trimming: 4 bases; J trimming: 7 bases; junction bases outside the gene matches: 11. The CDR3 sequence: CASSSSGRAVDGELFF. The CDR3 DNA sequence: TGTGCCAGCAGTTCCTCCGGGAGGGCCGTAGACGGGGAGCTGTTTTTT. Full variable domain (remainder filled in from reference TRBV28 and TRBJ2-2): DVKVTQSSRYLVKRTGEKVFLECVQDMDHENMFWYRQDPGLGLRLIYFSYDVKMKEKGDIPEGYSVSREKKERFSLILESASTNQTSMYLCASSSSGRAVDGELFFGEGSRLTVL.

The chain recombines TRBV19 with TRBJ2-7, with TRBD2 as a possible D gene (6 bases). CDR1 is LNHDA, CDR2 SQIVND, per germline (reference sequence). The length of the CDR3 is 14 residues. The V and J ends lost 5 bases and 2 bases respectively, with 13 bases between them. The CDR3 is CASSLGRTTYEQYF. Here the CDR3 DNA reads TGTGCCAGTAGTTTGGGACGGACTACCTACGAGCAGTACTTC.

The V gene is TRBV5-1, the J gene TRBJ2-1; D gene unclear. Germline V lookup: CDR1 SGHRS, CDR2 YFSETQ. V gave up 0 bases and J gave up 0 bases, with 10 bases separating them. The CDR3 extends over 16 amino acids. The CDR3 DNA sequence: TGCGCCAGCAGCTTGGAGCAGGTGAGCTCCTACAATGAGCAGTTCTTC. Translated, it gives CASSLEQVSSYNEQFF.